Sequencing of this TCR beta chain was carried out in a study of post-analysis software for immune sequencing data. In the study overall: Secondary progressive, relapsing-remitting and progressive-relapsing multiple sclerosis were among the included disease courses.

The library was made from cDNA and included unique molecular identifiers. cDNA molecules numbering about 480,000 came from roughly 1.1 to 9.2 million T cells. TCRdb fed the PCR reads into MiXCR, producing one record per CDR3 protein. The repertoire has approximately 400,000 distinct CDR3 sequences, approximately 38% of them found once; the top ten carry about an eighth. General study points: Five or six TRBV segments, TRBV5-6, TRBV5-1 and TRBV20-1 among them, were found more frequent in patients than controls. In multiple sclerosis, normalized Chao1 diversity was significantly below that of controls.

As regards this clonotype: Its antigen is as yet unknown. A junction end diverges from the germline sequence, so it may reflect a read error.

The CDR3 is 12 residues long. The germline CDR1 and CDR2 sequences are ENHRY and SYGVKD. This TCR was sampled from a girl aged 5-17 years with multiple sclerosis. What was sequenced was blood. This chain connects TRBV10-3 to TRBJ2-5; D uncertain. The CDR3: CVISSDWYQQYF. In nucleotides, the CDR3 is TGTGTCATCAGCTCCGACTGGTACCAGCAGTACTTC.